Each of the 14 T cell receptor beta chains below was sequenced from the same sample in a study of Ad26.COV2.S vaccination and SARS-CoV-2 variants (dated by TCRdb to about 2021). According to the study, the label for this sample's treatment or condition signals: 15 to 20 received Ad26.COV2.S at low or high dose, single or two shots; several received placebo; per-sample allocation not given. Repertoires of vaccine and placebo recipients were sequenced from samples taken on day 63 after the first injection. The library was built by means of the immunoSEQ multiplex PCR assay. The table comes from immuneACCESS by way of TCRdb, which keeps in-frame sequences with V and J called. Part of the clones is missing from these tables; in studies checked, under half for an unresolved V gene and the rest for unknown reasons. The sample table records hundreds of thousands of clones; around 87% of these occur just once. The ten largest make up about 3% of the sample.

This specimen consisted of peripheral blood, obtained in a trial of Ad26.COV2.S vaccine versus placebo. The origin of the receptors is a person aged 18-60 years who received the Ad26.COV2.S COVID-19 vaccine or a placebo.

The chain recombines TRBV30 with TRBJ1-5; tentative D call: TRBD1 (5 bases). CDR1 and CDR2 from the germline V gene are GTSNPN and SVGIG (reference sequence). This CDR3 region has 14 residues. V was trimmed by 2 bases and J by 0 bases, leaving 8 bases between them. The CDR3 loop is CAWSKTASNQPQHF. The CDR3 DNA follows: TGTGCCTGGAGTAAGACAGCTAGCAATCAGCCCCAGCATTTT. The complete variable domain, with remaining parts taken from reference TRBV30 and TRBJ1-5, reads SQTIHQWPATLVQPVGSPLSLECTVEGTSNPNLYWYRQAAGRGLQLLFYSVGIGQISSEVPQNLSASRPQDRQFILSSKKLLLSDSGFYLCAWSKTASNQPQHFGDGTRLSIL.

The V call is TRBV7-2, the J call TRBJ2-2; D unclear. From germline, CDR1 is SGHTA and CDR2 FQGNSA. The CDR3 spans 13 residues. The ends were cut back, 5 bases at V and 7 bases at J, with 11 bases in the middle. CDR3 region: CASSPRPDGELFF. DNA for the CDR3: TGTGCCAGCAGCCCACGACCGGACGGGGAGCTGTTTTTT.

The J gene is TRBJ2-7, the V gene TRBV2; D unclear. Trimming removed 10 bases from V and 7 bases from J, with 14 bases in between. Germline V CDR1 and CDR2: SNHLY, FYNNEI. The CDR3 runs 11 residues. CDR3 residues: CATTQTPEQYF. DNA for the CDR3: TGTGCCACTACTCAGACCCCGGAGCAGTACTTC.

The rearrangement links TRBV27 to TRBJ2-7, with 8 bases that match TRBD1. This CDR3 has 15 amino acids. V gave up 3 bases and J gave up 0 bases; unmatched junction bases: 4. The germline CDR1 and CDR2 sequences are MNHEY and SMNVEV (reference sequence). The DNA of the CDR3 is TGTGCCAGCAGTTTCGGACAGGGTCTCTCCTACGAGCAGTACTTC. This codes for CASSFGQGLSYEQYF.

This clone was detected a few times. This rearrangement joins TRBV27 to TRBJ1-5, with D maybe TRBD1 (5 bases). This CDR3 is 14 amino acids long. V shed 3 bases and J shed 7 bases, with 13 bases lying between them. In germline, CDR1 is MNHEY, CDR2 SMNVEV (reference sequence). Here the CDR3 reads CASSFGADNQPQHF. The CDR3 DNA reads TGTGCCAGCAGTTTTGGGGCGGATAACCAGCCCCAGCATTTT.

The genes are TRBV5-1 and TRBJ1-1, with 8 bases aligning to TRBD1. The CDR3 sequence is 16 residues long. CDR1 SGHRS and CDR2 YFSETQ come from the germline V gene. The J segment lost 1 base and the V segment lost 0 bases, leaving 5 bases of the junction unmatched. The CDR3 DNA sequence: TGCGCCAGCAGCTTGGCCGGTGACAGGGGGAACACTGAAGCTTTCTTT. Encoded protein: CASSLAGDRGNTEAFF.

The J gene is TRBJ1-4, the V gene TRBV5-4; possible D gene TRBD1, 6 bases. The CDR3 has 15 amino acids. Deletions cut 4 bases from V and 5 bases from J, with 15 bases between. CDR1 is SGHNT, CDR2 YYREEE, per germline (reference sequence). In DNA form, the CDR3 reads TGTGCCAGCAGCCAGGACGGAGGGGGGAATGAAAAACTGTTTTTT. Translated: CASSQDGGGNEKLFF.

The gene calls are TRBV27 and TRBJ2-5, with TRBD2 matching 8 bases. This CDR3 is built from 13 residues. V trimming: 6 bases; J trimming: 5 bases; junction bases outside the gene matches: 5. CDR1 MNHEY and CDR2 SMNVEV come from the germline V gene (reference sequence). The DNA for the CDR3 is TGTGCCAGCAGACCCCGGGGGGGTGAGACCCAGTACTTC. Translation: CASRPRGGETQYF.

This chain links TRBV4-2 with TRBJ1-2, with D perhaps TRBD1 (6 bases). CDR1 is LGHNA, CDR2 YNFKEQ, per germline. The ends were cut back, 4 bases at V and 4 bases at J, with 16 bases in the middle. This CDR3 is 15 amino acids long. The CDR3 reads CASSPNMDSLYGYTF. CDR3 DNA sequence: TGTGCCAGCAGCCCGAATATGGACAGCCTCTATGGCTACACCTTC.

CDR3 loop: CASSAYRVRLNTEAFF. The CDR3 coding sequence is TGTGCCAGCAGCGCCTACAGGGTGAGGTTGAACACTGAAGCTTTCTTT. V and J are TRBV5-6 and TRBJ1-1; D is perhaps TRBD1 (6 bases). The CDR3 covers 16 residues. The V end was cut by 4 bases, the J end by 0 bases, with 16 bases between. The V gene's germline CDR1 is SGHDT and CDR2 YYEEEE. Based on the CDR3 plus reference TRBV5-6 and TRBJ1-1, the full variable domain is DAGVTQSPTHLIKTRGQQVTLRCSPKSGHDTVSWYQQALGQGPQFIFQYYEEEERQRGNFPDRFSGHQFPNYSSELNVNALLLGDSALYLCASSAYRVRLNTEAFFGQGTRLTVV.

This clone occurred once. The chain recombines TRBV4-1 with TRBJ2-7; no clear D gene. The V and J ends lost 0 bases and 2 bases respectively, with 14 bases between them. This CDR3 is built from 16 residues. The germline V gene has CDR1 MGHRA and CDR2 YSYEKL. CDR3 DNA: TGCGCCAGCAGCCAAGAATTCGCAGCCCCTCCCTACGAGCAGTACTTC. Its protein product is CASSQEFAAPPYEQYF.

The chain combines TRBV6-6 with TRBJ2-7; D uncertain. The germline V gene encodes CDR1 MNHNY and CDR2 SVGAGI (reference sequence). There are 15 residues in the CDR3. With 0 bases removed from V and 2 bases from J, the gap between germline ends came to 11 bases. The CDR3 DNA is TGTGCCAGCAGTTACTCGAGGCTGCCTGCCTACGAGCAGTACTTC. Its translation is CASSYSRLPAYEQYF.

J is TRBJ2-1 and V is TRBV4-2; 7 bases line up with TRBD2. Per the germline V gene, CDR1 is LGHNA and CDR2 is YNFKEQ. Trimming took 0 bases from V and 5 from J; bases not matched to a gene: 4. This CDR3 comprises 15 residues. The CDR3 nucleotides are TGTGCCAGCAGCCAAGACCTAGCGGAAGACAATGAGCAGTTCTTC. This codes for CASSQDLAEDNEQFF.

The chain uses TRBV6-6 and TRBJ1-5, with no clear D. The germline V gene has CDR1 MNHNY and CDR2 SVGAGI (reference sequence). Trimming pared 5 bases from V and 5 bases from J, leaving 16 bases between. There are 15 residues in the CDR3. The CDR3 protein is CASSLGRPGDQPQHF. CDR3 coding DNA: TGTGCCAGCAGTCTCGGACGACCGGGCGATCAGCCCCAGCATTTT.